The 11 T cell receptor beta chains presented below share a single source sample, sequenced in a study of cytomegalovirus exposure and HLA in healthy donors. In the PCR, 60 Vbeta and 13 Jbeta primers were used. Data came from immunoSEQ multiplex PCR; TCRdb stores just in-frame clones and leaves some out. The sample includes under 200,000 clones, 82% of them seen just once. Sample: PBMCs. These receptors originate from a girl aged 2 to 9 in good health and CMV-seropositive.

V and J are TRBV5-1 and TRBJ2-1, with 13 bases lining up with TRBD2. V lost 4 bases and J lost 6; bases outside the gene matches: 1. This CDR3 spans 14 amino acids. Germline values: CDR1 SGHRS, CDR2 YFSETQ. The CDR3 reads CASSTSGRGNEQFF. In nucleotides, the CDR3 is TGCGCCAGCAGCACTAGCGGGAGGGGCAATGAGCAGTTCTTC.

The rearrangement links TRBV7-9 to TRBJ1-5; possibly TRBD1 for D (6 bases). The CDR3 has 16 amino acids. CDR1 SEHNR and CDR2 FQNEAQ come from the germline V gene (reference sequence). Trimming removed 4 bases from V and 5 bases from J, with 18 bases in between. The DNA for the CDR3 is TGTGCCAGCAGCTCGCCCTTGGCCAGGGGTGATCAGCCCCAGCATTTT. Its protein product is CASSSPLARGDQPQHF.

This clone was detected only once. CDR3 region: CASSHGRGVGNQPQHF. The CDR3 DNA sequence: TGCGCCAGCAGCCATGGCCGGGGGGTTGGCAATCAGCCCCAGCATTTT. V usage is TRBV4-1 and J usage is TRBJ1-5; weak D call: TRBD1 (5 bases). Deletions cut 3 bases from V and 2 bases from J, with 14 bases between. Per germline, CDR1 MGHRA and CDR2 YSYEKL. The CDR3 contains 16 residues.

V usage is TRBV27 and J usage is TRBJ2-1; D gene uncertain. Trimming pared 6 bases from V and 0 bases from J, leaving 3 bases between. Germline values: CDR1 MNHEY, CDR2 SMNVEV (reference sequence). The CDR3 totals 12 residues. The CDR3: CASSHSYNEQFF. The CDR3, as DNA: TGTGCCAGCAGCCACTCCTACAATGAGCAGTTCTTC.

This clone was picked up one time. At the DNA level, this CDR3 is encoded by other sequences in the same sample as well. CDR3 sequence (DNA): TGCAGCGTAGGGACAGGGACTGGGGCCAACGTCCTGACTTTC. Its translation is CSVGTGTGANVLTF. The chain links TRBV29-1 to TRBJ2-6, with 9 positions matching TRBD1. Germline V gene lookup returns CDR1 SQVTM and CDR2 ANQGSEA. The junction had 2 bases not matched to a gene; V was cut back by 6 bases and J by 2 bases. This CDR3 spans 14 amino acids.

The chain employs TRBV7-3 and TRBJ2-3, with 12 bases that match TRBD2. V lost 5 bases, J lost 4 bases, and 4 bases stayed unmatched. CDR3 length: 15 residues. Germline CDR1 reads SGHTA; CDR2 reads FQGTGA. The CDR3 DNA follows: TGTGCCAGCAGCAGACTAGCGGGAGTACCAGATACGCAGTATTTT. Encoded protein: CASSRLAGVPDTQYF.

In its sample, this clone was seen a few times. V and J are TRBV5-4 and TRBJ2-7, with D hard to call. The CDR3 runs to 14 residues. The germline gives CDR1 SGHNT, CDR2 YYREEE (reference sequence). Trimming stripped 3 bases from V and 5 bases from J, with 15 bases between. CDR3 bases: TGTGCCAGCAGCTCAGGATTTGTCTCAGACGAGCAGTACTTC. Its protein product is CASSSGFVSDEQYF.

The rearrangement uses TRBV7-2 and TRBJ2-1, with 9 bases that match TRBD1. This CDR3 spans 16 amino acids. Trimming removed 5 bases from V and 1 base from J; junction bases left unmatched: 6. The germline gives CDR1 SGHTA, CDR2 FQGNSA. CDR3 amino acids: CASSVTTGGSYNEQFF. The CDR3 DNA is TGTGCCAGCAGCGTCACGACAGGGGGTTCCTACAATGAGCAGTTCTTC.

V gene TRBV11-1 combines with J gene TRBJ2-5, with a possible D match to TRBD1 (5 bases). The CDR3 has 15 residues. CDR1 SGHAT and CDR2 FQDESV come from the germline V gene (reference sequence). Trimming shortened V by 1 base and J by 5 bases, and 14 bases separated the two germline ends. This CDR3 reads CASSLVPQGRETQYF. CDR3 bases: TGTGCCAGCAGCTTAGTTCCCCAGGGCCGGGAGACCCAGTACTTC.

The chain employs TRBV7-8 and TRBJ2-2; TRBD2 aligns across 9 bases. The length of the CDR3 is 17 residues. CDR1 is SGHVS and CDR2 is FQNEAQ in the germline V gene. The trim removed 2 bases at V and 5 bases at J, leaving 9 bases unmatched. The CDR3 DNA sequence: TGTGCCAGCAGCTTAAGTAGGAGAGCGGGGGGAACCGGGGAGCTGTTTTTT. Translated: CASSLSRRAGGTGELFF.

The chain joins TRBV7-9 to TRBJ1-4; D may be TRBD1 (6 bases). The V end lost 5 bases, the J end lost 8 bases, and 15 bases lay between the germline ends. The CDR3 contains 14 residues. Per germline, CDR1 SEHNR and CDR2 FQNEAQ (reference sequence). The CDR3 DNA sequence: TGTGCCAGCAGCGCATCACAGGGTCGGGAAAAACTGTTTTTT. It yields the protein CASSASQGREKLFF. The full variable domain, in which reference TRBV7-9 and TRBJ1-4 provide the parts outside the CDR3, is DTGVSQNPRHKITKRGQNVTFRCDPISEHNRLYWYRQTLGQGPEFLTYFQNEAQLEKSRLLSDRFSAERPKGSFSTLEIQRTEQGDSAMYLCASSASQGREKLFFGSGTQLSVL.